A single sample is the source of the 12 T cell receptor beta chains below, sequenced in a study of OX40 agonist ivuxolimab in advanced cancers. The table came from immunoSEQ multiplex PCR; TCRdb's copy has only in-frame clones and leaves some out. The sample records 55,000 to 65,000 clones, 80% to 90% being singletons. This sample comprised CD4+ or CD8+ T cells sorted from blood, obtained in a trial of the OX40 agonist ivuxolimab. The source of these receptors is an adult with an advanced solid tumor such as melanoma, head and neck, liver or kidney cancer.

Only one count was recorded for this clone. The chain is built from TRBV18 and TRBJ1-1, with no clear D. V was trimmed by 3 bases and J by 11 bases, leaving 10 bases between them. The CDR3 has 11 amino acids. Germline CDR1 KGHSH, CDR2 LQKENI. CDR3 sequence reads: CASSPEKIAFF. CDR3 nucleotides: TGTGCCAGCTCACCGGAAAAGATTGCTTTCTTT.

This clone occurred a few times. The chain couples TRBV7-2 to TRBJ1-5; D might be TRBD1 (5 bases). This CDR3 is built from 13 residues. With 5 bases removed from V and 4 bases from J, the gap between germline ends came to 9 bases. Germline V gives CDR1 SGHTA, CDR2 FQGNSA. CDR3 loop: CASSPRGNQPQHF. CDR3 nucleotide sequence: TGTGCCAGCAGCCCCCGGGGGAATCAGCCCCAGCATTTT.

This clone was seen only once. The chain employs TRBV6-5 and TRBJ1-5; TRBD1 matches 7 bases. This CDR3 contains 15 residues. From germline, CDR1 is MNHEY and CDR2 SVGAGI. V gave up 7 bases and J gave up 4 bases; unmatched junction bases: 10. The CDR3 nucleotides are TGTGCCAGCAAACTTGGGGGACAGATAAATCAGCCCCAGCATTTT. Protein sequence: CASKLGGQINQPQHF.

The chain is built from TRBV5-6 and TRBJ2-7; 14 bases are a match to TRBD2. This CDR3 contains 17 residues. Germline V CDR1 and CDR2: SGHDT, YYEEEE. With V trimmed by 3 bases and J by 0 bases, 5 bases remained unmatched. CDR3 in DNA: TGTGCCAGCAGCTCGACTAGCGGGAGGGACCTCTCCTACGAGCAGTACTTC. It is translated as CASSSTSGRDLSYEQYF.

J is TRBJ1-1 and V is TRBV10-3, with D possibly TRBD1 on 5 matching bases. This CDR3 has 16 amino acids. Trimming left V 2 bases short and J 1 base short, with 14 bases between. The germline V gene has CDR1 ENHRY and CDR2 SYGVKD. The CDR3 protein is CAISEGGGGQNTEAFF. The CDR3 DNA is TGTGCCATCAGTGAGGGCGGGGGAGGACAGAACACTGAAGCTTTCTTT.

The genes are TRBV18 and TRBJ1-6; D ambiguous. The CDR3 is made up of 15 amino acids. Trimming took 6 bases from V and 1 from J, leaving 10 bases between them. From germline, CDR1 is KGHSH and CDR2 LQKENI. The CDR3 loop reads CASSLERSYNSPLHF. DNA for the CDR3: TGTGCCAGCTCCCTCGAACGTTCCTATAATTCACCCCTCCACTTT.

About this clone itself: Distinct nucleotide sequences in the sample also encode this CDR3. The V and J genes are TRBV19 and TRBJ2-7; D is ambiguous. The CDR3 extends over 10 amino acids. The ends were cut back, 6 bases at V and 5 bases at J, with 5 bases in the middle. Germline lookup yields CDR1 LNHDA and CDR2 SQIVND (reference sequence). In DNA form, the CDR3 reads TGTGCCAGTAGGGGTGACGAGCAGTACTTC. This translates into CASRGDEQYF. The full variable domain, completed using reference TRBV19 and TRBJ2-7, is DGGITQSPKYLFRKEGQNVTLSCEQNLNHDAMYWYRQDPGQGLRLIYYSQIVNDFQKGDIAEGYSVSREKKESFPLTVTSAQKNPTAFYLCASRGDEQYFGPGTRLTVT.

This clone was recorded a few times. This chain uses TRBV2 with TRBJ1-1; 9 positions match TRBD1. Losses at the gene ends were 3 bases for V and 9 bases for J; bases not matched to a gene: 5. The CDR3 consists of 13 residues. Germline V gene data show CDR1 as SNHLY and CDR2 as FYNNEI. CDR3 nucleotide sequence: TGTGCCAGCAGTGACGAACAGGGGGCAAAAGCTTTCTTT. Translation gives CASSDEQGAKAFF.

This clone was observed a few times. The chain joins TRBV6-1 to TRBJ1-5; TRBD1 aligns across 9 bases. CDR1 MNHNS and CDR2 SASEGT come from the germline V gene. J lost 3 bases, V lost 5 bases, and 5 bases had no gene match. CDR3 length: 15 amino acids. The CDR3 DNA reads TGTGCCAGCAGTTGGGACAGGGTAGACAATCAGCCCCAGCATTTT. Protein: CASSWDRVDNQPQHF.

This chain uses TRBV28 with TRBJ1-2; no firm D call. Germline CDR1 and CDR2: MDHEN and SYDVKM. CDR3 length: 14 residues. Trimming pared 7 bases from V and 7 bases from J, leaving 19 bases between. The CDR3 region has the DNA TGTGCCAGCAAAACTCTTTATAGGGAGGCTGGCTACACCTTC. Amino acid sequence: CASKTLYREAGYTF.

This clone showed up just once. The J gene is TRBJ1-2, the V gene TRBV9; D possibly corresponds to TRBD1 (6 bases). This CDR3 is 16 amino acids long. Trimming took off 0 bases at V and 0 bases at J, with 12 bases between the two ends. CDR1 is SGDLS and CDR2 is YYNGEE in the germline V gene. CDR3 sequence (DNA): TGTGCCAGCAGCGTAGGATTTGGGGGCTCTAACTATGGCTACACCTTC. Translation: CASSVGFGGSNYGYTF.

The chain couples TRBV7-6 to TRBJ2-1; TRBD2 might be the D (6 bases). V lost 1 base and J lost 3, with 13 bases in between. The CDR3 consists of 16 residues. In germline, CDR1 is SGHVS, CDR2 FNYEAQ. This CDR3 reads CASSLVYYGGYNEQFF. As DNA, the CDR3 is TGTGCCAGCAGCTTAGTCTACTACGGGGGCTACAATGAGCAGTTCTTC.